This TCR beta chain was sequenced during a study of early T cells in non-severe SARS-CoV-2 infection (dated by TCRdb to the early 2020s). Study-level background: Because TCR sequencing was done on bulk RNA from unsorted whole blood, the alpha and beta chains could not be paired.

The CDR3 has 15 amino acids, counting the end cysteine and phenylalanine. Only the CDR3 region is kept as DNA, spanning 45 bases read in frame from base 1. The germline V gene (reference sequence) provides CDR1 MNHNY and CDR2 SVGAGI. The germline V end is reduced by 4 bases and the J end by 0 bases; junction bases left unmatched: 3. What the study reported, not specific to this receptor: Matching against VDJdb was skewed toward anti-spike CD8 responses, likely underestimated virus-specific expansions, and missed private and CD4 specificities.

This clonotype was seen at least ten times. The target of this receptor is not known. Base qualities are not at hand, and no much larger clone is one base apart. Set within a cohort of healthcare workers in London, UK, this nested case-control study involved weekly PCR testing of nasopharyngeal swabs along with blood sampling. Between 23 and 31 March 2020, the week of the UK lockdown, healthcare workers were enrolled and then followed up weekly for as long as 16 weeks. The method was 5' RACE. The data were produced on a NextSeq 500. Unique molecular identifiers were attached to individual cDNA molecules in the TCR library protocol so that sequencing error and PCR bias could be corrected. TCR alpha and beta chains were both sequenced, and the abundances of alpha and beta sequences in each sample were closely correlated with each other. As for the original processing: Decombinator V4 was used to annotate the V gene, J gene and CDR3 of the TCR sequences. TCRs were defined as expanded if a significant change between any two time points was detected under a Poisson model with p below 0.0001. TCR abundances were normalised to the total number of TCRs sequenced in each sample and reported as counts per million. TRAV1-2 paired with TRAJ12, TRAJ20 or TRAJ33 defined MAIT TCRs, while TRAV10 paired with TRAJ18 defined iNKT TCRs. VDJdb, accessed 1 November 2021, was searched for CMV, EBV and SARS-CoV-2 annotated TCRs, with TCRs annotated for multiple antigens excluded. In-frame beta chains were kept once TCRdb had trimmed the public reads at Q25 with fastp and called clones with MiXCR. When rows share a CDR3 protein, they turn into one entry using the most common DNA and genes. The V and J calls were determined by TCRdb, not by the authors. The sample table holds about 55,000 distinct CDR3 sequences, of which under 8.5% were seen once. The top ten constitute about 5.8% of the sample.

The sample in question was whole blood, obtained at baseline. The chain links TRBV6-6 with TRBJ2-7; 10 junctional bases match TRBD2. The sequence came from an adult who was a healthcare worker with PCR-confirmed SARS-CoV-2 infection or an uninfected control (not recorded which). The bases read TGTGCCAGCAGTTCGAGCGGGGGGGCCTCCTACGAGCAGTACTTC. The encoded protein is CASSSSGGASYEQYF.